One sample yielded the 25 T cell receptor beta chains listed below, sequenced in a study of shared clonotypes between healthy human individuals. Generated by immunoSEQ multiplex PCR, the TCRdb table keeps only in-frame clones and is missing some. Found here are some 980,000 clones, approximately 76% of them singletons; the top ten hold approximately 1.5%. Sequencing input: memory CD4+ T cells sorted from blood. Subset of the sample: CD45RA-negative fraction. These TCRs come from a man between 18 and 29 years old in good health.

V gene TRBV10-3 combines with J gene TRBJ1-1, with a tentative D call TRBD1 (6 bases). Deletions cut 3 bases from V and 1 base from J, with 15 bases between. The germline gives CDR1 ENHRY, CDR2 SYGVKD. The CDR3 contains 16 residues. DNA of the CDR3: TGTGCCATCAGTGAAAGACCTGCGGGACAGAACACTGAAGCTTTCTTT. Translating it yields CAISERPAGQNTEAFF.

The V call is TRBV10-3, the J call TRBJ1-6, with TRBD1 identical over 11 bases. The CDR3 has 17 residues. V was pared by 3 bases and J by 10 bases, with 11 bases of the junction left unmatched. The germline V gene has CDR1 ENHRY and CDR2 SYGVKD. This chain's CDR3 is CAISDHGQGAPGSPLHF. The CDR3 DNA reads TGTGCCATCAGTGATCACGGACAGGGGGCGCCTGGGTCACCCCTCCACTTT.

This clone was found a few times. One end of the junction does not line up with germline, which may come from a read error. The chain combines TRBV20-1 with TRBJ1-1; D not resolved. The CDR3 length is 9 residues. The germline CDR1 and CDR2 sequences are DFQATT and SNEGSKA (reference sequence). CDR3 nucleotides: TGCAGTGCTAAGGATTCAGGTATCTTT. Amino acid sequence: CSAKDSGIF.

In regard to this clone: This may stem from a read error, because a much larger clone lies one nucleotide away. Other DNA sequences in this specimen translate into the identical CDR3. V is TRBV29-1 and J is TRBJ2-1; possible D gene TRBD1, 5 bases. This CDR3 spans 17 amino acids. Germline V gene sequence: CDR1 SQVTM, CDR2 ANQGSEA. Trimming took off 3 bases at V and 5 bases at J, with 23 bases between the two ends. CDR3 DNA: TGCAGCGTTGAGGTATGGGAATCCCTCAAGGGGAACAATGAGCAGTTCTTC. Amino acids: CSVEVWESLKGNNEQFF.

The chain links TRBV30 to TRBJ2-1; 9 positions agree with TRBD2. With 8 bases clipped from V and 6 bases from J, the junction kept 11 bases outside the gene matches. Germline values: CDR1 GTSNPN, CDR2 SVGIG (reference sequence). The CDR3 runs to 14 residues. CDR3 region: CAGNAAGGPNEQFF. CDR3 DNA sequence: TGTGCCGGGAACGCAGCGGGAGGACCCAATGAGCAGTTCTTC.

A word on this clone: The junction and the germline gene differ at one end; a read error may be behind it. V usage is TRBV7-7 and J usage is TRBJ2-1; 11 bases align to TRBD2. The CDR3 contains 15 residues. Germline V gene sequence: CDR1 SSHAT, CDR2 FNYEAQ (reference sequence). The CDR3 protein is CASSMGLAAYNEQFF. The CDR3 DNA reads TGTGCTAGCAGCATGGGACTAGCGGCCTACAATGAGCAGTTCTTC.

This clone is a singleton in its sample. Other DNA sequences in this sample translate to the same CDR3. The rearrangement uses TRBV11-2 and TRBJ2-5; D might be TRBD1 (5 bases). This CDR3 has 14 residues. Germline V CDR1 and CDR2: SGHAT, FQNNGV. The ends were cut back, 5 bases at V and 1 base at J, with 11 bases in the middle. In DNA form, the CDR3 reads TGTGCCAGCAGCGTAGGACACCTCCAAGAGACCCAGTACTTC. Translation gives CASSVGHLQETQYF. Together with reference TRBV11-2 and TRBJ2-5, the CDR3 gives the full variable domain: EAGVAQSPRYKIIEKRQSVAFWCNPISGHATLYWYQQILGQGPKLLIQFQNNGVVDDSQLPKDRFSAERLKGVDSTLKIQPAKLEDSAVYLCASSVGHLQETQYFGPGTRLLVL.

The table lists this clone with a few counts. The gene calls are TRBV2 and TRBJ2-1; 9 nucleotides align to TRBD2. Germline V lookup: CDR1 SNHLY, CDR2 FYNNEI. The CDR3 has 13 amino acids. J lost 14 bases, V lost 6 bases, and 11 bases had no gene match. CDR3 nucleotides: TGTGCCAGCAGAAGACTAGCGGAACCAAGGGAGTTCTTC. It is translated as CASRRLAEPREFF.

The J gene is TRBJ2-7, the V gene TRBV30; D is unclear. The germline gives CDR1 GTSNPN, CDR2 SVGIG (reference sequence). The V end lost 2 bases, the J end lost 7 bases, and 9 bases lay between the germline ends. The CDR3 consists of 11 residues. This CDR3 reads CAWSRPLEQYF. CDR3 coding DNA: TGTGCCTGGAGTCGCCCTTTGGAGCAGTACTTC. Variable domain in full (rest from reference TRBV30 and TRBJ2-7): SQTIHQWPATLVQPVGSPLSLECTVEGTSNPNLYWYRQAAGRGLQLLFYSVGIGQISSEVPQNLSASRPQDRQFILSSKKLLLSDSGFYLCAWSRPLEQYFGPGTRLTVT.

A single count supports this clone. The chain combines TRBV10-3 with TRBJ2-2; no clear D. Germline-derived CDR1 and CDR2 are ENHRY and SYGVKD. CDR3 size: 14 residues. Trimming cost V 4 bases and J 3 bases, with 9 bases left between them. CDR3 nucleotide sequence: TGTGCCATCAGTGGTGAAGGCTACACCGGGGAGCTGTTTTTT. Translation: CAISGEGYTGELFF.

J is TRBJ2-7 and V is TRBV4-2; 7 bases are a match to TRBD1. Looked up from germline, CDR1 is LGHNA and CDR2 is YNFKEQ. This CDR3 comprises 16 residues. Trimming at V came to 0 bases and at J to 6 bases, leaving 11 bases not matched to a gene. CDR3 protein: CASSQEVERQGSEQYF. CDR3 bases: TGTGCCAGCAGCCAAGAAGTCGAGCGACAGGGTTCCGAGCAGTACTTC.

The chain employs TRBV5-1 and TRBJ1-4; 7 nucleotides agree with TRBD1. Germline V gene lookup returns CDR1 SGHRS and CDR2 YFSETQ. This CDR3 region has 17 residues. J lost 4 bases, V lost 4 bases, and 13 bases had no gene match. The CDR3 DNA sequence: TGCGCCAGCAGCGCCAAGGGGGACAGAGGGCTTAATGAAAAACTGTTTTTT. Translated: CASSAKGDRGLNEKLFF.

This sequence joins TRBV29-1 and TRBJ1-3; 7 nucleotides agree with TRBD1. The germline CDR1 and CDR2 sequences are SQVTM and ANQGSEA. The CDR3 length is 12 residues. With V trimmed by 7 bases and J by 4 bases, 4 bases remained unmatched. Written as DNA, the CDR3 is TGCAGCGCGAACAGGGGAGGAAACACCATATATTTT. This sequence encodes CSANRGGNTIYF. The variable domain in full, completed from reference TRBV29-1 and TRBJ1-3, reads SAVISQKPSRDICQRGTSLTIQCQVDSQVTMMFWYRQQPGQSLTLIATANQGSEATYESGFVIDKFPISRPNLTFSTLTVSNMSPEDSSIYLCSANRGGNTIYFGEGSWLTVV.

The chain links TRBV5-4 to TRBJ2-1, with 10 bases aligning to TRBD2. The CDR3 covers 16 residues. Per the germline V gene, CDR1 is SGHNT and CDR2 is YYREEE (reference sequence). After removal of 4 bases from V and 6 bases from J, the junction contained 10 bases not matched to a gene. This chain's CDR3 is CASSLVAAGGLNEQFF. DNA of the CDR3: TGTGCCAGCAGCCTGGTAGCAGCGGGGGGGCTCAATGAGCAGTTCTTC. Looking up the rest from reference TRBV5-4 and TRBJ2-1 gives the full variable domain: ETGVTQSPTHLIKTRGQQVTLRCSSQSGHNTVSWYQQALGQGPQFIFQYYREEENGRGNFPPRFSGLQFPNYSSELNVNALELDDSALYLCASSLVAAGGLNEQFFGPGTRLTVL.

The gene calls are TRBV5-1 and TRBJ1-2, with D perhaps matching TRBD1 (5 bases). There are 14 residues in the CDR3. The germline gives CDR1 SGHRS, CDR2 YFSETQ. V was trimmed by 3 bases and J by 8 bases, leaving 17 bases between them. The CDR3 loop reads CASSSGDEWRGYTF. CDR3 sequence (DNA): TGCGCCAGCAGCTCCGGGGACGAATGGAGGGGCTACACCTTC. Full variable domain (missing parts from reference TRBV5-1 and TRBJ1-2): KAGVTQTPRYLIKTRGQQVTLSCSPISGHRSVSWYQQTPGQGLQFLFEYFSETQRNKGNFPGRFSGRQFSNSRSEMNVSTLELGDSALYLCASSSGDEWRGYTFGSGTRLTVV.

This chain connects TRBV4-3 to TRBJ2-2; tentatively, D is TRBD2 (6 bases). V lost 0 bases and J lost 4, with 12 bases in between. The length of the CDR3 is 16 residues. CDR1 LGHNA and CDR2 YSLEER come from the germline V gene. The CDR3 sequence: CASSQDRQEGTGELFF. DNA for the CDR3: TGCGCCAGCAGCCAAGACCGGCAGGAGGGCACCGGGGAGCTGTTTTTT.

The DNA of the CDR3 is TGTGCCAGCAGTCCGCGGGGTTCTGGAGGGGTTGTTAATGAGCAGTTCTTC. Encoded protein: CASSPRGSGGVVNEQFF. This chain uses TRBV11-1 with TRBJ2-1, with D tentatively TRBD2 (6 bases). Trimming removed 6 bases from V and 7 bases from J, with 25 bases in between. This CDR3 has 17 residues. The germline V gene encodes CDR1 SGHAT and CDR2 FQDESV (reference sequence).

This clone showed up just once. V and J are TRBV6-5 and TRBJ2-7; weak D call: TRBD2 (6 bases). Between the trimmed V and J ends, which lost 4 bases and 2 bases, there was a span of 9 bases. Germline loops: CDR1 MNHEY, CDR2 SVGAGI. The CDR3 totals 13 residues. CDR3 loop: CASSFAGTYEQYF. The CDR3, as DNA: TGTGCCAGCAGTTTCGCGGGAACCTACGAGCAGTACTTC.

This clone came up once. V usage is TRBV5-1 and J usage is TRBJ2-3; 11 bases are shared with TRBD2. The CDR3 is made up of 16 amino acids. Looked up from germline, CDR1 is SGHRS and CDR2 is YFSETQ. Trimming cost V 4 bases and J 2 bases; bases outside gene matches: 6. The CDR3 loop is CASSPGLAVNTDTQYF. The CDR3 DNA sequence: TGCGCCAGCAGCCCGGGACTAGCGGTAAACACAGATACGCAGTATTTT.

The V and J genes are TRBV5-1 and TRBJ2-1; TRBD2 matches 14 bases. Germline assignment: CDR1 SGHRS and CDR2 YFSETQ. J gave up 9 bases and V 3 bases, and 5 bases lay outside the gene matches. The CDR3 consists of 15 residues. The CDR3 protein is CASSSGTSGRPEQFF. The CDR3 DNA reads TGCGCCAGCAGCTCCGGGACTAGCGGGAGACCTGAGCAGTTCTTC. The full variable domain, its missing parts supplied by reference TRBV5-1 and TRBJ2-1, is KAGVTQTPRYLIKTRGQQVTLSCSPISGHRSVSWYQQTPGQGLQFLFEYFSETQRNKGNFPGRFSGRQFSNSRSEMNVSTLELGDSALYLCASSSGTSGRPEQFFGPGTRLTVL.

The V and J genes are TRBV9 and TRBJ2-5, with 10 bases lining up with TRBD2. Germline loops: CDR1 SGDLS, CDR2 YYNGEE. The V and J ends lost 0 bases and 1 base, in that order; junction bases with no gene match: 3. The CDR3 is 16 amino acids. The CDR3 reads CASSVGSSGGQETQYF. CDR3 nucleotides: TGTGCCAGCAGCGTAGGGTCTAGCGGGGGCCAAGAGACCCAGTACTTC.

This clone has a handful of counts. The CDR3 coding sequence is TGTGCCAGCAGCTTAGCGGACAGGGCCACCTACGAGCAGTACTTC. Its translation: CASSLADRATYEQYF. The rearrangement links TRBV7-8 to TRBJ2-7; 8 bases agree with TRBD1. CDR3 length: 15 residues. Germline V gene lookup returns CDR1 SGHVS and CDR2 FQNEAQ. The V and J ends lost 0 bases and 2 bases, in that order; junction bases with no gene match: 3.

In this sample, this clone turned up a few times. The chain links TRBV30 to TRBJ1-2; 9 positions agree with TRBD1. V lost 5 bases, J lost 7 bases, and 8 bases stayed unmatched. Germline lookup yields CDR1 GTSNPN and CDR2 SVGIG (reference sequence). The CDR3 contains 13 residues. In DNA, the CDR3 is TGTGCCTGGGAAGGGACAGGGTCTTTTGGCTACACCTTC. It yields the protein CAWEGTGSFGYTF.

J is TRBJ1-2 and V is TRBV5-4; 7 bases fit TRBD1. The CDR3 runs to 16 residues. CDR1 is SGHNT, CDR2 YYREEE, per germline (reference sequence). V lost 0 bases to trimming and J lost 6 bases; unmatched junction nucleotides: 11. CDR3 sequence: CASSLDRRGQQDGYTF. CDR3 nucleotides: TGTGCCAGCAGCTTGGATCGGCGGGGACAGCAGGATGGCTACACCTTC.

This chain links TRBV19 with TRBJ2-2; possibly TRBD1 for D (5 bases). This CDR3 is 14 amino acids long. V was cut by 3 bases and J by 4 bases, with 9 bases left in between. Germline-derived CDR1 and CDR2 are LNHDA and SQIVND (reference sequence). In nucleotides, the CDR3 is TGTGCCAGTAGTATGGCAGGGTCCACCGGGGAGCTGTTTTTT. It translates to CASSMAGSTGELFF.